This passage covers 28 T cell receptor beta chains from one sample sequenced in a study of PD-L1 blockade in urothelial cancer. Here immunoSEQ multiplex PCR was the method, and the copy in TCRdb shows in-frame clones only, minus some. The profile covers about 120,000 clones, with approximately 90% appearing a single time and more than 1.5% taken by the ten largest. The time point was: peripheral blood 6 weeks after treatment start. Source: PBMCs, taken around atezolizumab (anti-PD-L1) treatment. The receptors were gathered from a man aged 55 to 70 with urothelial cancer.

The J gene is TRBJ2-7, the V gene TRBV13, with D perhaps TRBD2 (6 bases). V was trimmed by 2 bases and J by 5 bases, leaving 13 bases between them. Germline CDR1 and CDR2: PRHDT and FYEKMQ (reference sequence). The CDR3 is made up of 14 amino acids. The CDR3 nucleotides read TGTGCCAGCAGCTTATCTACCGGGAGCCACGAGCAGTACTTC. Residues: CASSLSTGSHEQYF.

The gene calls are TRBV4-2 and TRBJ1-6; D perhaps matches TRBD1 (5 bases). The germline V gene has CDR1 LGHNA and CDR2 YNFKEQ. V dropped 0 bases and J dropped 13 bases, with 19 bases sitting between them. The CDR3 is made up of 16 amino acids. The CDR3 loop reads CASSQDVGGSQNPLHF. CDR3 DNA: TGTGCCAGCAGCCAAGATGTGGGGGGTTCACAAAATCCCCTCCACTTT.

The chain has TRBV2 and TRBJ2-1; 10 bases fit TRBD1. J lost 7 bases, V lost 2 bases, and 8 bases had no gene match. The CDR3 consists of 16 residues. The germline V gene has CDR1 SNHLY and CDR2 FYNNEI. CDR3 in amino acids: CASSEYGQGVGNEQFF. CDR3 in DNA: TGTGCCAGCAGTGAATATGGACAGGGGGTTGGGAATGAGCAGTTCTTC. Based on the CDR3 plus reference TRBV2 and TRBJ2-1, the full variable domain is EPEVTQTPSHQVTQMGQEVILRCVPISNHLYFYWYRQILGQKVEFLVSFYNNEISEKSEIFDDQFSVERPDGSNFTLKIRSTKLEDSAMYFCASSEYGQGVGNEQFFGPGTRLTVL.

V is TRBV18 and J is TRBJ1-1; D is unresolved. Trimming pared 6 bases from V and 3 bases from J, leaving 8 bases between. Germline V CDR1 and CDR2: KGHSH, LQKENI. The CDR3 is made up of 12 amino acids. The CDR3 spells CASSLGDTEAFF. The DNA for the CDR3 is TGTGCCAGCTCTCTCGGGGACACTGAAGCTTTCTTT. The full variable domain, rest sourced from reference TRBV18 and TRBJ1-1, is NAGVMQNPRHLVRRRGQEARLRCSPMKGHSHVYWYRQLPEEGLKFMVYLQKENIIDESGMPKERFSAEFPKEGPSILRIQQVVRGDSAAYFCASSLGDTEAFFGQGTRLTVV.

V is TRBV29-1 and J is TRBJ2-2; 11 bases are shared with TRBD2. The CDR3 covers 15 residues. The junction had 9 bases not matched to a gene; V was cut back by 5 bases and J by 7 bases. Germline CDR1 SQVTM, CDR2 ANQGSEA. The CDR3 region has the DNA TGCAGCGTTCGTAGTAGCGGGAGGGCGAGCGGGGAGCTGTTTTTT. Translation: CSVRSSGRASGELFF.

The CDR3 DNA is TGCGCCAGCAGCTTGGGGTTGCTCCGAGGGTCCTCTAATGAAAAACTGTTTTTT. It is translated as CASSLGLLRGSSNEKLFF. The chain uses TRBV5-1 and TRBJ1-4; no firm D call. The length of the CDR3 is 18 residues. From germline, CDR1 is SGHRS and CDR2 YFSETQ. V lost 0 bases and J 3 bases, leaving 18 bases between the germline ends.

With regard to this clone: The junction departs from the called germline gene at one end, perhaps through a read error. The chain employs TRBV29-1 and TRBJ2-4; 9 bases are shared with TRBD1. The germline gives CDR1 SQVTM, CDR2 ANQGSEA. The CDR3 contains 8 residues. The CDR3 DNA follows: TGCAGCGACGACAGGGGGGGCTTC. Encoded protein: CSDDRGGF.

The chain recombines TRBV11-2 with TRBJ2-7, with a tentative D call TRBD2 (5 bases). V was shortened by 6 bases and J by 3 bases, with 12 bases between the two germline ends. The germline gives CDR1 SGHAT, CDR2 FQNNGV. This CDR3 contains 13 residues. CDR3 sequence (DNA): TGTGCCAGCAGTCTACTAGTTCTCTACGAGCAGTACTTC. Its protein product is CASSLLVLYEQYF.

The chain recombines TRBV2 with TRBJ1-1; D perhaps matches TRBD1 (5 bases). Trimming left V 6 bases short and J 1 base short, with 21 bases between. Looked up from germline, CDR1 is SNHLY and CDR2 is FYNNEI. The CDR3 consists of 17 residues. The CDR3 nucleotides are TGTGCCAGCAGGGCAGACAGAGACGGGTGGAGGAACACTGAAGCTTTCTTT. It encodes CASRADRDGWRNTEAFF. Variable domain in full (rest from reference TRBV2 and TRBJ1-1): EPEVTQTPSHQVTQMGQEVILRCVPISNHLYFYWYRQILGQKVEFLVSFYNNEISEKSEIFDDQFSVERPDGSNFTLKIRSTKLEDSAMYFCASRADRDGWRNTEAFFGQGTRLTVV.

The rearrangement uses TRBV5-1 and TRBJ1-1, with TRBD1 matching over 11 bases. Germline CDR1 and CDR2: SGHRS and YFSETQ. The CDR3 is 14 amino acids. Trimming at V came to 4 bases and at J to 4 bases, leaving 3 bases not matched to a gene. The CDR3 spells CASSPGTGGTEAFF. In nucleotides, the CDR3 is TGCGCCAGCAGCCCCGGGACAGGGGGCACTGAAGCTTTCTTT.

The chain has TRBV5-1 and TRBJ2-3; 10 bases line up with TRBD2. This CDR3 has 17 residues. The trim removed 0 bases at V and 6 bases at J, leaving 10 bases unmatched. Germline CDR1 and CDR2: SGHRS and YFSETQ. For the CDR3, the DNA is TGCGCCAGCAGCTTGGCGGCAGCGGGGGGGCCTCGGGATACGCAGTATTTT. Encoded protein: CASSLAAAGGPRDTQYF.

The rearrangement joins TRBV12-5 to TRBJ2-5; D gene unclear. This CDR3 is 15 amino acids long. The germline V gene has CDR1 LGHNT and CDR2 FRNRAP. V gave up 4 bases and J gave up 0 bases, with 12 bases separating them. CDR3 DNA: TGTGCTAGTGGTTCCTTGAGGCAGTACCAAGAGACCCAGTACTTC. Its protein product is CASGSLRQYQETQYF.

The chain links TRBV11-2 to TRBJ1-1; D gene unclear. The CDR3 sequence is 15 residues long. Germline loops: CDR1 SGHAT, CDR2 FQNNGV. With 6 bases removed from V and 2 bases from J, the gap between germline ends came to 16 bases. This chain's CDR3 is CASRSKLGGNTEAFF. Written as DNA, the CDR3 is TGTGCCAGCAGGTCCAAATTGGGAGGAAACACTGAAGCTTTCTTT.

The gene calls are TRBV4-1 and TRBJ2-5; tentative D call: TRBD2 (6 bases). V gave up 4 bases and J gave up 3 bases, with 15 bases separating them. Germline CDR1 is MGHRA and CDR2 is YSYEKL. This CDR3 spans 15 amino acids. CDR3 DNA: TGCGCCAGCAGCCCCTCCGGGGGAGCGGAAGAGACCCAGTACTTC. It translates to CASSPSGGAEETQYF.

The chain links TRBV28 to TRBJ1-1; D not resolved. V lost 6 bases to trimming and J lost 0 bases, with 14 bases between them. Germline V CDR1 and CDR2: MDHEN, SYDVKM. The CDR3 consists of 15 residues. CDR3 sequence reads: CASRLPGTMNTEAFF. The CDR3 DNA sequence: TGTGCCAGCAGACTCCCGGGAACTATGAACACTGAAGCTTTCTTT.

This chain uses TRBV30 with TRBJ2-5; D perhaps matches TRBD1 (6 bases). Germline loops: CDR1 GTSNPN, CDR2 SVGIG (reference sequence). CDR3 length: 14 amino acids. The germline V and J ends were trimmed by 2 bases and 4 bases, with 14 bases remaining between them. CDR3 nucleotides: TGTGCCTGGAGTAAAGGGGGTTTCGGAGAGACCCAGTACTTC. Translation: CAWSKGGFGETQYF.

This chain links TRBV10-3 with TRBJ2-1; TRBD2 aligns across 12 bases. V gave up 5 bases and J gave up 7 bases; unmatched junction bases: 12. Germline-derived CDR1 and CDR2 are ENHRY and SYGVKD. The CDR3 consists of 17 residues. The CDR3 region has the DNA TGTGCCATCAGTCAAAAGACTAGCGGGAGCAGCCGAAATGAGCAGTTCTTC. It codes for CAISQKTSGSSRNEQFF.

The CDR3, as DNA: TGTGCCAGCAGTTCTAGCGGGGACACCTACAATGAGCAGTTCTTC. Translated: CASSSSGDTYNEQFF. This rearrangement joins TRBV28 to TRBJ2-1; 9 nucleotides line up with TRBD2. There are 15 residues in the CDR3. The V gene's germline CDR1 is MDHEN and CDR2 SYDVKM. V was pared by 4 bases and J by 2 bases, with 3 bases of the junction left unmatched.

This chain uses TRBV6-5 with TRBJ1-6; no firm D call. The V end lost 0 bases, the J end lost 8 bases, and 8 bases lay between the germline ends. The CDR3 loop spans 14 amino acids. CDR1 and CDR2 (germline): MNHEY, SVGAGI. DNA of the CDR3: TGTGCCAGCAGTTACTCGTTTTCGGATTCACCCCTCCACTTT. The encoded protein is CASSYSFSDSPLHF.

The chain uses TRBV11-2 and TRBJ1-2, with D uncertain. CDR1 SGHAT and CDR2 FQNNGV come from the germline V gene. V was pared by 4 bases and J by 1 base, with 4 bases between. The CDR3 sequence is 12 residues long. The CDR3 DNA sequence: TGTGCCAGCAGCTACAATAACTATGGCTACACCTTC. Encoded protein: CASSYNNYGYTF. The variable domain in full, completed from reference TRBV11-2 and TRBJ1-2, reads EAGVAQSPRYKIIEKRQSVAFWCNPISGHATLYWYQQILGQGPKLLIQFQNNGVVDDSQLPKDRFSAERLKGVDSTLKIQPAKLEDSAVYLCASSYNNYGYTFGSGTRLTVV.

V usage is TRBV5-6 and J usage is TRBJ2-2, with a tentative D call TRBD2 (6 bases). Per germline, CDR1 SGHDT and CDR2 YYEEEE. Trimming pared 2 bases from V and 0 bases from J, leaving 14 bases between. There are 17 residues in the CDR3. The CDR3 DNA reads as TGTGCCAGCAGCTTCGGGGGAGGACGGGCGAACACCGGGGAGCTGTTTTTT. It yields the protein CASSFGGGRANTGELFF.

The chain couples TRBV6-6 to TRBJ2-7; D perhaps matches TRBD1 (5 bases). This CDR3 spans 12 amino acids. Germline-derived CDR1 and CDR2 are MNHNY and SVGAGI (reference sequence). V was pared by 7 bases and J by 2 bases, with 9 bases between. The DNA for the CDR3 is TGTGCCAGCATAGGGGATACCTACGAGCAGTACTTC. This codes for CASIGDTYEQYF.

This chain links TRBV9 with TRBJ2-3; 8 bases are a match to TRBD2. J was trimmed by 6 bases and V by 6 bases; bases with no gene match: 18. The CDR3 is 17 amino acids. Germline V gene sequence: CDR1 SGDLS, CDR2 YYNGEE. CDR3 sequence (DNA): TGTGCCAGCAACCTGGGTACGTCCGGGGGGGCGGTTGATACGCAGTATTTT. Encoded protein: CASNLGTSGGAVDTQYF. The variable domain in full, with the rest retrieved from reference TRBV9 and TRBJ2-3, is DSGVTQTPKHLITATGQRVTLRCSPRSGDLSVYWYQQSLDQGLQFLIQYYNGEERAKGNILERFSAQQFPDLHSELNLSSLELGDSALYFCASNLGTSGGAVDTQYFGPGTRLTVL.

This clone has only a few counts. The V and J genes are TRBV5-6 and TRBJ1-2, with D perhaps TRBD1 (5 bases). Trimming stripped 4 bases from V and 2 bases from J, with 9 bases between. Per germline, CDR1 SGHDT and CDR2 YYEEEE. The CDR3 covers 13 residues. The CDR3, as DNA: TGTGCCAGCAGCCCGACAGTCAACTATGGCTACACCTTC. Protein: CASSPTVNYGYTF.

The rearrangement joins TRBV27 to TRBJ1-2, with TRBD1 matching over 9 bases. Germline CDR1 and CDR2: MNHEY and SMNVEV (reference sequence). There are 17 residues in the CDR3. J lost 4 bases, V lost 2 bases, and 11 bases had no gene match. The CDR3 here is CASSLRQGVRLSYGYTF. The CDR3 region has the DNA TGTGCCAGCAGTTTAAGACAGGGGGTCCGTTTATCCTATGGCTACACCTTC.

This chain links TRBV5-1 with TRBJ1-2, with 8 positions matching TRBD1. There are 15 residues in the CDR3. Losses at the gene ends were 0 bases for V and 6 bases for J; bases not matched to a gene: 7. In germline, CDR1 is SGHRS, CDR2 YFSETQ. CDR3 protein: CASSLGTGKGHGYTF. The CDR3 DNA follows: TGCGCCAGCAGCTTGGGGACAGGGAAGGGGCATGGCTACACCTTC.

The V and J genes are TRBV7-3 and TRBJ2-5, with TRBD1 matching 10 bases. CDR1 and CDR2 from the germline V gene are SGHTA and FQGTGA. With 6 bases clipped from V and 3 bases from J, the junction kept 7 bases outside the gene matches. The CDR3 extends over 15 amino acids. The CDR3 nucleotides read TGTGCCAGCAGGCGGGGACAGGGGCGAGAAGAGACCCAGTACTTC. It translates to CASRRGQGREETQYF.

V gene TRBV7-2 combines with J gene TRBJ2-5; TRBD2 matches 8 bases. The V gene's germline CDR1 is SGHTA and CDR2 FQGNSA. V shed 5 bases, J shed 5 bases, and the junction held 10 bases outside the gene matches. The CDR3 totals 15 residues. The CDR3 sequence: CASSPARRGRETQYF. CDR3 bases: TGTGCCAGCAGCCCGGCGCGGCGCGGGAGGGAGACCCAGTACTTC.